This TCR beta chain was sequenced during a study of T cell responses to AZD1222 COVID-19 vaccine. As for the study in general: The study pooled second doses at about 4 or about 12 weeks. Study-wide points: Without day 14 samples, only post-peak T cell repertoires were studied. Most donors were white British and more were female, and clonal diversity was possibly underestimated. Close to half of all spike-specific TCRs reportedly target regions of the variants that are unmutated.

The data were produced by immunoSEQ multiplex PCR, yet TCRdb's version contains in-frame clones alone and is incomplete. The sample lists around 140,000 clones; 85% to 95% were seen once. The germline CDR1 and CDR2 sequences are SGHTA and FQGTGA. Trimming took 2 bases from V and 3 from J; bases not matched to a gene: 6. The CDR3 covers 16 residues. With regard to this clone: The antigen is unknown.

J is TRBJ1-5 and V is TRBV7-3, with 8 nucleotides matching TRBD1. The sample in question was peripheral blood, obtained on day 0 of AZD1222 vaccination. This clonotype originated in an adult in good health. Here the CDR3 DNA reads TGTGCCAGCAGCTTAGGATACAGGGGGTACAATCAGCCCCAGCATTTT. This codes for CASSLGYRGYNQPQHF.